One sample yielded the 2 T cell receptor beta chains listed below, sequenced in a study of response to subunit inactivated influenza vaccine (dated by TCRdb to about 2018). Library generation was performed with RT-PCR. Sequenced using an Illumina HiSeq 2500. Using fastp trimming at Q25 and MiXCR clonotype assembly, TCRdb reanalyzed the public sequencing data and kept in-frame beta chains. All rows with the same CDR3 protein become a single entry with the most common DNA and genes. This sample is represented by about 650,000 distinct CDR3 sequences; about 14% of them were singletons. Of the sample, 6% to 9.5% falls within the top ten clones. This specimen was PBMCs from blood, taken 14 to 15 days before vaccination. The receptors were sampled from a man aged 45 to 65 who received an inactivated influenza vaccine. Donor details come from another sample of the same person, matched by shared clones.

The table lists this clonotype with a few counts. V is TRBV7-2 and J is TRBJ2-3; TRBD1 might be the D (5 bases). The CDR3 sequence is 15 residues long. Looked up from germline, CDR1 is SGHTA and CDR2 is FQGNSA. The V end lost 0 bases, the J end lost 2 bases, and 9 bases lay between the germline ends. The DNA for the CDR3 is TGTGCCAGCAGCTTAGCGTTCAGGGACACAGATACGCAGTATTTT. It yields the protein CASSLAFRDTDTQYF.

This chain links TRBV24-1 with TRBJ2-5, with 10 bases that match TRBD1. The CDR3 is 15 amino acids. The V and J ends lost 4 bases and 5 bases, in that order; junction bases with no gene match: 6. CDR1 is KGHDR and CDR2 is SFDVKD in the germline V gene. CDR3 region: CATSDLTGGEETQYF. CDR3 nucleotide sequence: TGTGCCACCAGTGACCTGACAGGGGGCGAGGAGACCCAGTACTTC.